These 21 T cell receptor beta chains originate from one sample sequenced in a study of shared clonotypes between healthy human individuals. Method: immunoSEQ multiplex PCR; TCRdb's copy keeps in-frame clones and lacks some. Among approximately 1,000,000 clones, approximately 80% were seen once, and the ten largest hold roughly 0.82%. The sequenced material came from memory CD4+ T cells from PBMCs. Documented subset: CD45RA-negative fraction. These receptor sequences come from a man aged 18-30 years in good health. Some clones in this sample may be carry-over from other donors' samples.

About this clone itself: This sample includes further DNA sequences coding for the same CDR3. The chain has TRBV9 and TRBJ1-3; weak D call: TRBD1 (5 bases). The germline CDR1 and CDR2 sequences are SGDLS and YYNGEE. The germline V and J ends were trimmed by 0 bases and 2 bases, with 9 bases remaining between them. CDR3 length: 15 amino acids. The CDR3 DNA is TGTGCCAGCAGCGTAGCTCCGGGGGCTGGAAACACCATATATTTT. Its translation: CASSVAPGAGNTIYF.

The chain employs TRBV19 and TRBJ2-7, with D possibly being TRBD1 (5 bases). From germline, CDR1 is LNHDA and CDR2 SQIVND (reference sequence). The CDR3 contains 14 residues. The V end was cut by 4 bases, the J end by 0 bases, with 10 bases between. CDR3 region: CASSSRAGSYEQYF. For the CDR3, the DNA is TGTGCCAGTAGTAGCAGGGCCGGCTCCTACGAGCAGTACTTC.

V gene TRBV27 combines with J gene TRBJ1-2; tentative D call: TRBD1 (5 bases). V dropped 2 bases and J dropped 7 bases, with 11 bases sitting between them. The germline V gene has CDR1 MNHEY and CDR2 SMNVEV (reference sequence). This CDR3 is built from 13 residues. The chain's CDR3 is CASSLQGYTGYTF. The CDR3 bases are TGTGCCAGCAGTTTACAGGGATATACTGGCTACACCTTC.

J is TRBJ2-2 and V is TRBV4-1, with TRBD2 matching over 7 bases. The CDR3 has 14 amino acids. The germline CDR1 and CDR2 sequences are MGHRA and YSYEKL. Unmatched junction bases numbered 4, after V lost 4 bases and J lost 5 bases. This CDR3 is CASSLDSGTGELFF. CDR3 bases: TGCGCCAGCAGCCTGGATAGCGGGACCGGGGAGCTGTTTTTT.

This rearrangement joins TRBV5-1 to TRBJ2-2; weak D call: TRBD2 (6 bases). V was cut by 0 bases and J by 7 bases, with 13 bases left in between. The CDR3 contains 15 residues. The germline V gene has CDR1 SGHRS and CDR2 YFSETQ. DNA of the CDR3: TGCGCCAGCAGCTTGGCCGTTTGGGGACTCGGGGAGCTGTTTTTT. Translated: CASSLAVWGLGELFF. Complete variable domain (other parts from reference TRBV5-1 and TRBJ2-2): KAGVTQTPRYLIKTRGQQVTLSCSPISGHRSVSWYQQTPGQGLQFLFEYFSETQRNKGNFPGRFSGRQFSNSRSEMNVSTLELGDSALYLCASSLAVWGLGELFFGEGSRLTVL.

This clone has only one observation. V is TRBV20-1 and J is TRBJ1-2; no firm D call. Germline V gene data show CDR1 as DFQATT and CDR2 as SNEGSKA (reference sequence). This CDR3 is 11 amino acids long. With 6 bases removed from V and 5 bases from J, the gap between germline ends came to 10 bases. CDR3 sequence reads: CSAAPSYGYTF. DNA for the CDR3: TGCAGTGCCGCCCCCTCATATGGCTACACCTTC.

The chain couples TRBV28 to TRBJ2-6; D not certain. Trimming removed 1 base at V and 2 bases at J, with 9 bases between. The CDR3 spans 16 residues. CDR1 and CDR2 (germline): MDHEN, SYDVKM. The CDR3 loop reads CASSLLDGTGANVLTF. The CDR3 nucleotides read TGTGCCAGCAGTTTATTGGATGGCACTGGGGCCAACGTCCTGACTTTC.

The chain recombines TRBV18 with TRBJ2-5; no clear D. Per the germline V gene, CDR1 is KGHSH and CDR2 is LQKENI. The CDR3 loop spans 13 amino acids. V dropped 0 bases and J dropped 5 bases, with 7 bases sitting between them. In DNA, the CDR3 is TGTGCCAGCTCACCACCGGAGTGGGAGACCCAGTACTTC. Amino acid sequence: CASSPPEWETQYF.

The chain links TRBV2 to TRBJ2-5, with 7 nucleotides matching TRBD1. Germline V CDR1 and CDR2: SNHLY, FYNNEI. Trimming removed 3 bases from V and 1 base from J; junction bases left unmatched: 5. The CDR3 length is 15 residues. CDR3 nucleotides: TGTGCCAGCAGTGACAGGGGACAGTTCCAAGAGACCCAGTACTTC. Translated: CASSDRGQFQETQYF.

V is TRBV25-1 and J is TRBJ1-2, with no clear D. From germline, CDR1 is MGHDK and CDR2 SYGVNS. CDR3 length: 15 residues. V lost 2 bases, J lost 4 bases, and 14 bases lay in between. The CDR3 bases are TGTGCCAGCAGTGAAGGTGTGAGTCTCGGCTATGGCTACACCTTC. The encoded protein is CASSEGVSLGYGYTF.

The chain couples TRBV5-1 to TRBJ2-1; TRBD1 agrees at 10 bases. The CDR3 has 13 residues. V was clipped by 4 bases and J by 8 bases; unmatched bases: 3. CDR1 SGHRS and CDR2 YFSETQ come from the germline V gene. The CDR3 DNA reads as TGCGCCAGCAGCCTGGACAGGGGGTATGAGCAGTTCTTC. Amino acids: CASSLDRGYEQFF.

The CDR3 DNA reads as TGTGCCAGCAGCCTCGCCGGGACGGGAAACTACGAGCAGTACTTC. This sequence encodes CASSLAGTGNYEQYF. This rearrangement joins TRBV6-5 to TRBJ2-7, with D perhaps being TRBD1 or TRBD2 (5 bases each). The V gene's germline CDR1 is MNHEY and CDR2 SVGAGI. This CDR3 region has 15 residues. V was clipped by 6 bases and J by 3 bases, with 18 bases between them.

CDR3 residues: CASSQQGAGANVLTF. DNA of the CDR3: TGTGCCAGCAGCCAACAGGGAGCTGGGGCCAACGTCCTGACTTTC. This chain joins TRBV7-3 and TRBJ2-6; a possible D gene is TRBD1 (6 bases). There are 15 residues in the CDR3. V lost 5 bases to trimming and J lost 2 bases, with 10 bases between them. Germline V gene data show CDR1 as SGHTA and CDR2 as FQGTGA. Full variable domain (rest looked up from reference TRBV7-3 and TRBJ2-6): GAGVSQTPSNKVTEKGKYVELRCDPISGHTALYWYRQSLGQGPEFLIYFQGTGAADDSGLPNDRFFAVRPEGSVSTLKIQRTERGDSAVYLCASSQQGAGANVLTFGAGSRLTVL.

The chain joins TRBV6-5 to TRBJ2-3; D possibly corresponds to TRBD2 (5 bases). V gave up 5 bases and J gave up 3 bases, with 12 bases separating them. This CDR3 is built from 14 residues. In germline, CDR1 is MNHEY, CDR2 SVGAGI. In DNA, the CDR3 is TGTGCCAGCAGTCCCGGGGATGGGACAGATACGCAGTATTTT. Its protein product is CASSPGDGTDTQYF.

The sample holds one count of this clone. The rearrangement links TRBV19 to TRBJ2-1; D uncertain. Germline assignment: CDR1 LNHDA and CDR2 SQIVND (reference sequence). The CDR3 runs to 14 residues. Deletions cut 4 bases from V and 3 bases from J, with 10 bases between. The CDR3 bases are TGTGCCAGTAGTACCAGACGGGTCTACAATGAGCAGTTCTTC. Amino acid sequence: CASSTRRVYNEQFF.

This chain joins TRBV6-6 and TRBJ1-1, with D uncertain. The length of the CDR3 is 12 residues. With 8 bases removed from V and 1 base from J, the gap between germline ends came to 8 bases. Germline CDR1 MNHNY, CDR2 SVGAGI (reference sequence). This chain's CDR3 is CASHRGNTEAFF. The CDR3, as DNA: TGTGCCAGCCATCGGGGGAACACTGAAGCTTTCTTT.

The chain is built from TRBV28 and TRBJ2-1, with 7 positions matching TRBD2. CDR1 is MDHEN, CDR2 SYDVKM, per germline. V trimming: 5 bases; J trimming: 9 bases; junction bases outside the gene matches: 7. The CDR3 loop spans 13 amino acids. For the CDR3, the DNA is TGTGCCAGCAGTACGACTAGCTGGTTTGAGCAGTTCTTC. Its translation: CASSTTSWFEQFF.

The V call is TRBV6-1, the J call TRBJ2-7; 15 bases map to TRBD2. V lost 8 bases, J lost 0 bases, and 2 bases stayed unmatched. The CDR3 has 15 amino acids. Looked up from germline, CDR1 is MNHNS and CDR2 is SASEGT. This chain's CDR3 is CASGTSGGSSYEQYF. CDR3 DNA sequence: TGTGCCAGCGGGACTAGCGGGGGGAGCTCCTACGAGCAGTACTTC.

The chain recombines TRBV4-1 with TRBJ2-2; TRBD2 agrees at 8 bases. V dropped 2 bases and J dropped 4; count of bases not matched to a gene: 12. CDR1 MGHRA and CDR2 YSYEKL come from the germline V gene. The length of the CDR3 is 18 residues. The CDR3, as DNA: TGCGCCAGCAGCCAACCCAACGGGAGGGCCTCGGGCACCGGGGAGCTGTTTTTT. Protein: CASSQPNGRASGTGELFF.

This chain links TRBV5-4 with TRBJ2-7; TRBD2 matches 12 bases. The V and J ends lost 4 bases and 2 bases, in that order; junction bases with no gene match: 7. The CDR3 is made up of 16 amino acids. Per the germline V gene, CDR1 is SGHNT and CDR2 is YYREEE (reference sequence). The CDR3 DNA reads TGTGCCAGCAGCACTCGGACTAGCGGGGCTGCCTACGAGCAGTACTTC. Translation gives CASSTRTSGAAYEQYF.

The chain carries TRBV6-5 and TRBJ1-2; 8 bases align to TRBD1. Trimming took 6 bases from V and 5 from J; bases not matched to a gene: 11. The CDR3 is 15 amino acids. Germline CDR1 is MNHEY and CDR2 is SVGAGI. The CDR3: CASRDRTGKDYGYTF. The CDR3 nucleotides are TGTGCCAGCAGGGACAGGACAGGGAAAGATTATGGCTACACCTTC.